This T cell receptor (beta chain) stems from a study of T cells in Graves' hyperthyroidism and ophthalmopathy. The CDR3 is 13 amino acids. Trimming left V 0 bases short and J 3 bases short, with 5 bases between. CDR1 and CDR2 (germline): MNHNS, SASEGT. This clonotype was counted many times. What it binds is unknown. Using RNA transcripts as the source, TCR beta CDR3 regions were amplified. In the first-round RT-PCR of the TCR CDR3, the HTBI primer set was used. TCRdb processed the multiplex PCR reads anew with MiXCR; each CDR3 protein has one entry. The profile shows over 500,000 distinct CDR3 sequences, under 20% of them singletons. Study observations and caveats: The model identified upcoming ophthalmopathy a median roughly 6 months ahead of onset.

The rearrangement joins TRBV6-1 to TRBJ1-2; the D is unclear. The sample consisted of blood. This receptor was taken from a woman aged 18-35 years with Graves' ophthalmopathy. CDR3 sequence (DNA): TGTGCCAGCAGTGAAGCCCCGGACTATGGCTACACCTTC. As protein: CASSEAPDYGYTF.